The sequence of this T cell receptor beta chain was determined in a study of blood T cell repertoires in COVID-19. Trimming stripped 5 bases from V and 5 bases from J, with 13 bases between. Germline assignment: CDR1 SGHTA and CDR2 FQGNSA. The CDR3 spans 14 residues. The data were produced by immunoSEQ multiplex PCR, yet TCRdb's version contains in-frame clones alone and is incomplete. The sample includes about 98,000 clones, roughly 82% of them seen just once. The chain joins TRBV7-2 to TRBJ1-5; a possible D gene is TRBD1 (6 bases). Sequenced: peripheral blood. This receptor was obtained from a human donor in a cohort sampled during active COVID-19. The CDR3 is CASSEDSRHQPQHF. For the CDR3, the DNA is TGTGCCAGCAGCGAGGACAGCCGACATCAGCCCCAGCATTTT.